This T cell receptor beta chain was captured in a study of cytomegalovirus exposure and HLA in healthy donors. On this clone itself: Its antigen is still unknown.

Here immunoSEQ multiplex PCR was the method, and the copy in TCRdb shows in-frame clones only, minus some. Here the sample spans 130,000 to 150,000 clones, 85% to 90% being singletons. Study conclusions and caveats: The CMV antigen specificity of a few CMV-associated chains was confirmed through in vitro analysis. Among TCR beta chains, those listed as cytomegalovirus-associated numbered about 150. TCR sequences were mostly rare, though some public TCRs occurred in many donors.

CDR3 length: 13 amino acids. CDR1 is MGHRA and CDR2 is YSYEKL in the germline V gene. Trimming pared 4 bases from V and 8 bases from J, leaving 12 bases between. The rearrangement joins TRBV4-1 to TRBJ1-5; D uncertain. What was sequenced was PBMCs. The source is a woman in her twenties or thirties in good health and CMV-seropositive. The CDR3: CASSRTYGEPQHF. The CDR3 nucleotides are TGCGCCAGCAGCCGGACCTACGGGGAGCCCCAGCATTTT.